This TCR beta chain was found in a study of blood T cell repertoires in COVID-19 (dated by TCRdb to 2020 to 2022). As for the study more broadly: Samples from collaborators originated in the United States, Italy and Spain and spanned both the acute and convalescent phases of COVID-19. The prospective study material was composed of cDNA or gDNA derived from T cells, B-cell-depleted T cells, or PBMCs. The dataset comprised deeply sampled blood TCRbeta repertoires from subjects exposed to, actively infected with, or recovered from COVID-19. The repertoires were released in a freely available public database meant as a resource for research on the immune response to SARS-CoV-2. The samples were drawn from the first 160 participants of the ongoing ImmuneRACE study and from roughly 1,300 subjects provided by 6 global collaborators. The sample metadata nearly always contained a de-identified subject ID, COVID-19 status, age in years and sex. Where available, HLA class I and class II types were obtained from metadata supplied by the sample provider rather than from assay-based typing.

TCRbeta CDR3 regions were amplified from genomic DNA by means of the immunoSEQ Assay, a bias-controlled multiplex PCR. Concerning the study's data processing: The number of nucleated cells in each sample was estimated from the amplification of reference gene primers within the assay. To quantify the absolute abundance of each unique TCRbeta CDR3 rearrangement, sequence reads were collapsed and filtered. Productive Simpson clonality was computed per sample as the square root of Simpson's diversity index over productive rearrangements. Sourced from immuneACCESS, this table was stored by TCRdb with only in-frame sequences that have V and J called. A share of the clones is absent; for the studies checked, an unresolved V gene accounts for under half, and the remainder has no known explanation. That table gives V, J and clone size, and the DNA gave D and trimming. Recorded for this sample are around 170,000 clones; around 84% of them occurred a single time. The biggest ten clones account for approximately 15% of the sample.

Beyond this particular receptor, the publication reports: Clinical and demographic metadata were provided uncurated, with the amount varying by source and participant.

Notes on this clone: The clone's antigen remains unknown. The sample holds no much larger clone one base away, and base qualities are not on file.

The CDR3, from cysteine to phenylalanine, totals 11 residues. Only the CDR3 part of the read is kept: 33 bases, read in frame from the first base. CDR1 is given as SGHRS and CDR2 as YFSETQ, both from the germline V gene. Trimming accounts for 7 bases at V and 10 bases at J, while the number of junction bases matched to no gene is 4. The collaborating institutions used their own protocols to collect whole blood in K2EDTA tubes. Collaborator samples were shipped for TCRbeta analysis as frozen whole blood, isolated PBMCs, or DNA extracted from either sample type. Recombination joined TRBV5-1 with TRBJ1-1; TRBD1 fits 10 bases in the junction. Sequences were obtained from peripheral blood. The receptor was derived from a man aged 25 to 40 with active or convalescent COVID-19. The bases are TGCGCCAGCCGTGACAGGGGGCCAGCTTTCTTT. Its protein is CASRDRGPAFF.